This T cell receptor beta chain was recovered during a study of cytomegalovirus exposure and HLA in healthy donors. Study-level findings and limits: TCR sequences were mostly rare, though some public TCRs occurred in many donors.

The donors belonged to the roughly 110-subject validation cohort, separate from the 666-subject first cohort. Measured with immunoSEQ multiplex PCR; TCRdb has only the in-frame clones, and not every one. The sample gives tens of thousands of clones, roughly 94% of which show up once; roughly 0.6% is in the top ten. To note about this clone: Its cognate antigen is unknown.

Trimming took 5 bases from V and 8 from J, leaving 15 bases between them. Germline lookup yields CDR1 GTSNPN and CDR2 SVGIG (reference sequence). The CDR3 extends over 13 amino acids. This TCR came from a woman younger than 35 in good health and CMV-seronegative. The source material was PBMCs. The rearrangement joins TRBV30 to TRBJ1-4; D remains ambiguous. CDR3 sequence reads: CAWGREVGEKLFF. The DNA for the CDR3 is TGTGCCTGGGGTCGCGAAGTCGGGGAAAAACTGTTTTTT.